This is a list of T cell receptor beta chains from one sample in a study of beta chain features in type 1 diabetes. Measured with immunoSEQ multiplex PCR; TCRdb has only the in-frame clones, and not every one. This table has some 350,000 clones, approximately 13% appearing once. Sequencing input: naive CD4+ T cells from blood. The receptors were sampled from a woman aged 18-29 years with type 1 diabetes. The CDR3 runs from the conserved cysteine through the conserved F or W. The D gene is left open where the match is weak. Size is stated for part of the rows, as once, few or many counts, or as a class when the clone is expanded.

v_call: TRBV28; d_call: TRBD2; clone_size: many; j_call: TRBJ2-7; cdr3_nt: TGTGCCATTGCGGGACTAGACTACGAGCAGTACTTC; cdr3_aa: CAIAGLDYEQYF
v_call: TRBV19; d_call: TRBD1; clone_size: few; j_call: TRBJ1-5; cdr3_nt: TGTGCCAGTAGTATAGCTCCCCGACAGGGGCAGCCCCAGCATTTT; cdr3_aa: CASSIAPRQGQPQHF
v_call: TRBV7-7; d_call: TRBD2; clone_size: few; j_call: TRBJ2-3; cdr3_nt: TGTGCCAGCAGCCCGACGTGGGGCGGGAGGGGGACAGATACGCAGTATTTT; cdr3_aa: CASSPTWGGRGTDTQYF
v_call: TRBV29-1; d_call: TRBD1; clone_size: many; j_call: TRBJ2-1; cdr3_nt: TGCAGCGTCGGGGGTGGACAGGGGCAGTTCTTC; cdr3_aa: CSVGGGQGQFF
v_call: TRBV28; d_call: NA; clone_size: NA; j_call: TRBJ2-6; cdr3_nt: TGTGCCAGCAGACCTCACGCGGGTGCAGGGGCCAACGTCCTGACTTTC; cdr3_aa: CASRPHAGAGANVLTF
v_call: TRBV27; d_call: TRBD2; clone_size: NA; j_call: TRBJ2-3; cdr3_nt: TGTGCCAGCAGAACTAGCGGGAGTGTAGATACGCAGTATTTT; cdr3_aa: CASRTSGSVDTQYF
v_call: TRBV11-2; d_call: NA; clone_size: NA; j_call: TRBJ2-1; cdr3_nt: TGTGCCAGCAGCTTATACCCCGTCGACTACTCCTACAATGAGCAGTTCTTC; cdr3_aa: CASSLYPVDYSYNEQFF
v_call: TRBV10-3; d_call: TRBD1; clone_size: few; j_call: TRBJ1-2; cdr3_nt: TGTGCCATCAGTGAGCCTTCCAAGGACAGGGCTAGCGATGGCTACACCTTC; cdr3_aa: CAISEPSKDRASDGYTF
v_call: TRBV4-1; d_call: TRBD2; clone_size: NA; j_call: TRBJ2-3; cdr3_nt: TGCGCCAGCAGCCAGCTAGCGGGATGGGCAAGCACAGATACGCAGTATTTT; cdr3_aa: CASSQLAGWASTDTQYF
v_call: TRBV19; d_call: NA; clone_size: NA; j_call: TRBJ2-1; cdr3_nt: TGTGCCGCGGCCGGGACTCGGGATTATGATGAGCAGTTCTTC; cdr3_aa: CAAAGTRDYDEQFF